These 16 T cell receptor beta chains were sequenced from one sample in a study of early T cells in non-severe SARS-CoV-2 infection (dated by TCRdb to 2020 to 2023). Library preparation used 5' RACE. Data came from a NextSeq 500. The public reads were reprocessed in TCRdb via fastp at Q25 and MiXCR, keeping in-frame beta chains. Each record represents a unique CDR3 protein, reported with the most common genes and DNA among its rows. For this sample the table gives roughly 34,000 distinct CDR3 sequences, of which roughly 6% were detected only once. Roughly 7.5% of the sample rests with the top ten. Sequencing used whole blood. The source of these receptors is an adult who was a healthcare worker with PCR-confirmed SARS-CoV-2 infection or an uninfected control (not recorded which).

The chain links TRBV6-1 to TRBJ2-5; tentatively, D is TRBD2 (6 bases). The CDR3 contains 13 residues. Trimming took 3 bases from V and 5 from J, leaving 10 bases between them. CDR1 MNHNS and CDR2 SASEGT come from the germline V gene. CDR3 DNA: TGTGCCAGCAGTGACGGCGGGGTCGAGACCCAGTACTTC. Its translation: CASSDGGVETQYF.

This clonotype was picked up a small number of times. J is TRBJ1-1 and V is TRBV10-3; TRBD1 matches 7 bases. CDR3 length equals 13 residues. CDR1 and CDR2 from the germline V gene are ENHRY and SYGVKD. The J segment lost 4 bases and the V segment lost 7 bases, leaving 6 bases of the junction unmatched. The CDR3 spells CAITMTGSTEAFF. The CDR3 nucleotides are TGTGCCATCACCATGACAGGGTCCACTGAAGCTTTCTTT.

The chain carries TRBV4-3 and TRBJ2-2; tentatively, D is TRBD1 (5 bases). Germline CDR1 LGHNA, CDR2 YSLEER. Trimming cost V 0 bases and J 4 bases, with 12 bases left between them. This CDR3 comprises 16 residues. In nucleotides, the CDR3 is TGCGCCAGCAGCCAAGATCCCTACAGGATCACCGGGGAGCTGTTTTTT. The encoded protein is CASSQDPYRITGELFF.

At least ten counts were recorded for this clonotype. The J gene is TRBJ1-2, the V gene TRBV25-1; D remains ambiguous. Germline V gives CDR1 MGHDK, CDR2 SYGVNS. Trimming removed 0 bases from V and 3 bases from J, with 11 bases in between. CDR3 length equals 15 residues. CDR3 in amino acids: CASSEYLSSDYGYTF. The CDR3 nucleotides read TGTGCCAGCAGTGAATATTTGTCCAGCGACTATGGCTACACCTTC.

The chain carries TRBV20-1 and TRBJ2-7, with D maybe TRBD2 (7 bases). The V end was cut by 6 bases, the J end by 2 bases, with 20 bases between. The CDR3 extends over 15 amino acids. Germline values: CDR1 DFQATT, CDR2 SNEGSKA (reference sequence). CDR3 coding DNA: TGCAGTGCAGCGGGTTTAGGGGGGGGCCCCTACGAGCAGTACTTC. It codes for CSAAGLGGGPYEQYF.

This clonotype was counted many times. The chain combines TRBV18 with TRBJ2-1; D gene ambiguous. V was clipped by 3 bases and J by 15 bases, with 12 bases between them. The CDR3 totals 11 residues. In germline, CDR1 is KGHSH, CDR2 LQKENI. The DNA of the CDR3 is TGTGCCAGCTCACCCGACATGTCTCCGTTCTTC. Amino acid sequence: CASSPDMSPFF.

This clonotype was seen many times. CDR3 sequence (DNA): TGTGCCAGCAGCGTAGAGGGACAGGGTGGTAATTCACCCCTCCACTTT. Its translation is CASSVEGQGGNSPLHF. The rearrangement uses TRBV9 and TRBJ1-6; 9 positions agree with TRBD1. Trimming took 0 bases from V and 6 from J; bases not matched to a gene: 4. CDR1 is SGDLS and CDR2 is YYNGEE in the germline V gene. The CDR3 sequence is 16 residues long. The variable domain in full, completed from reference TRBV9 and TRBJ1-6, reads DSGVTQTPKHLITATGQRVTLRCSPRSGDLSVYWYQQSLDQGLQFLIQYYNGEERAKGNILERFSAQQFPDLHSELNLSSLELGDSALYFCASSVEGQGGNSPLHFGNGTRLTVT.

The CDR3 DNA reads as TGTGCCAGCAGCTTGATGGGGGGACAGACTAACTATGGCTACACCTTC. Amino acids: CASSLMGGQTNYGYTF. V gene TRBV5-4 combines with J gene TRBJ1-2; 7 nucleotides align to TRBD1. The CDR3 length is 16 residues. With 1 base clipped from V and 0 bases from J, the junction kept 6 bases outside the gene matches. Germline assignment: CDR1 SGHNT and CDR2 YYREEE (reference sequence).

In this sample, this clonotype turned up many times. The V gene is TRBV19, the J gene TRBJ2-1; D is unresolved. V gave up 3 bases and J gave up 6 bases, with 15 bases separating them. The germline CDR1 and CDR2 sequences are LNHDA and SQIVND (reference sequence). There are 15 residues in the CDR3. In nucleotides, the CDR3 is TGTGCCAGTAGTATGATCGACGGGTACGGCAATGAGCAGTTCTTC. It yields the protein CASSMIDGYGNEQFF.

The chain couples TRBV9 to TRBJ2-2; D not resolved. The CDR3 spans 15 residues. The germline CDR1 and CDR2 sequences are SGDLS and YYNGEE. Deletions cut 0 bases from V and 0 bases from J, with 6 bases between. The chain's CDR3 is CASSVETSNTGELFF. CDR3 DNA: TGTGCCAGCAGCGTAGAAACCTCGAACACCGGGGAGCTGTTTTTT. The variable domain in full, with the rest retrieved from reference TRBV9 and TRBJ2-2, is DSGVTQTPKHLITATGQRVTLRCSPRSGDLSVYWYQQSLDQGLQFLIQYYNGEERAKGNILERFSAQQFPDLHSELNLSSLELGDSALYFCASSVETSNTGELFFGEGSRLTVL.

This clonotype was recorded many times. The chain is built from TRBV18 and TRBJ1-3, with D perhaps TRBD1 (6 bases). This CDR3 contains 16 residues. Germline loops: CDR1 KGHSH, CDR2 LQKENI. Trimming took 0 bases from V and 0 from J, leaving 9 bases between them. CDR3 nucleotides: TGTGCCAGCTCACCACCGACAGGACGCTCTGGAAACACCATATATTTT. Its protein is CASSPPTGRSGNTIYF.

This clonotype was recorded at least ten times. The J gene is TRBJ1-4, the V gene TRBV15; 7 nucleotides match TRBD1. Germline trimming cut 7 bases from V and 11 bases from J; bases unmatched to any gene: 13. This CDR3 region has 14 residues. Per the germline V gene, CDR1 is LNHNV and CDR2 is YYDKDF (reference sequence). The CDR3 DNA is TGTGCCACCACCTCCAGACAGGGCGGTTGGAAACTGTTTTTT. It is translated as CATTSRQGGWKLFF. Full variable domain (rest looked up from reference TRBV15 and TRBJ1-4): DAMVIQNPRYQVTQFGKPVTLSCSQTLNHNVMYWYQQKSSQAPKLLFHYYDKDFNNEADTPDNFQSRRPNTSFCFLDIRSPGLGDTAMYLCATTSRQGGWKLFFGSGTQLSVL.

In its sample, this clonotype was seen a few times. The chain carries TRBV20-1 and TRBJ1-5; TRBD1 matches 12 bases. The germline V gene has CDR1 DFQATT and CDR2 SNEGSKA (reference sequence). The CDR3 totals 15 residues. V lost 3 bases and J lost 8; bases outside the gene matches: 8. The DNA of the CDR3 is TGCAGTGCTAGCCCCGCGGGACAGGGGGCTAAGCCCCAGCATTTT. Its translation is CSASPAGQGAKPQHF.

This clonotype was seen repeatedly, ten times or more. The chain joins TRBV6-1 to TRBJ2-3; tentatively, D is TRBD2 (6 bases). Per the germline V gene, CDR1 is MNHNS and CDR2 is SASEGT. V gave up 4 bases and J gave up 1 base, with 12 bases separating them. This CDR3 has 15 amino acids. CDR3 residues: CASSVLAARTDTQYF. DNA of the CDR3: TGTGCCAGCAGTGTATTAGCGGCCCGCACAGATACGCAGTATTTT.

Only a few counts were recorded for this clonotype. The chain links TRBV7-2 to TRBJ2-3; D is unresolved. V was shortened by 4 bases and J by 4 bases, with 9 bases between the two germline ends. The CDR3 covers 13 residues. Germline V gene sequence: CDR1 SGHTA, CDR2 FQGNSA. CDR3 protein: CASSSGVPDTQYF. The DNA of the CDR3 is TGTGCCAGCAGCTCCGGAGTTCCAGATACGCAGTATTTT.

This clonotype was picked up many times. V and J are TRBV6-2 or TRBV6-3 and TRBJ2-3, with 9 bases identical to TRBD2. Germline assignment: CDR1 MNHEY and CDR2 SVGEGT. The ends lost 2 bases at V and 5 bases at J; junction bases unmatched: 8. The CDR3 contains 16 residues. The CDR3: CASSYGGGAVEDTQYF. The CDR3 bases are TGTGCCAGCAGTTACGGCGGGGGGGCCGTCGAAGATACGCAGTATTTT.